The 18 T cell receptor beta chains reported below all come from one sample, sequenced in a study of OX40 agonist ivuxolimab in advanced cancers. Measured with immunoSEQ multiplex PCR; TCRdb has only the in-frame clones, and not every one. The repertoire consists of some 83,000 clones, with about 86% occurring once and the leading ten covering 6.5%. The starting material was CD4+ or CD8+ T cells sorted from blood, obtained in a trial of the OX40 agonist ivuxolimab. The receptors shown here come from an adult with an advanced solid tumor such as melanoma, head and neck, liver or kidney cancer.

The chain is built from TRBV18 and TRBJ2-3, with unresolved D. The V and J ends lost 0 bases and 2 bases respectively, with 3 bases between them. The CDR3 consists of 13 residues. The V gene's germline CDR1 is KGHSH and CDR2 LQKENI. CDR3 sequence (DNA): TGTGCCAGCTCACCACCTAACACAGATACGCAGTATTTT. Amino acids: CASSPPNTDTQYF.

This chain links TRBV10-3 with TRBJ2-7; 8 bases map to TRBD1. J gave up 0 bases and V 7 bases, and 2 bases lay outside the gene matches. The CDR3 has 13 amino acids. Germline lookup yields CDR1 ENHRY and CDR2 SYGVKD. The DNA for the CDR3 is TGTGCCATCAACGGACAGGGCTCCTACGAGCAGTACTTC. Translating it yields CAINGQGSYEQYF.

The V call is TRBV2, the J call TRBJ2-2, with TRBD1 as a possible D gene (5 bases). Germline CDR1 SNHLY, CDR2 FYNNEI. V was pared by 3 bases and J by 6 bases, with 14 bases between. There are 15 residues in the CDR3. The CDR3 coding sequence is TGTGCCAGCAGTGAGAGCAGGCAAGGGGCCGGGGAGCTGTTTTTT. Protein product: CASSESRQGAGELFF.

This clone was seen once. The genes are TRBV9 and TRBJ2-1, with D possibly being TRBD2 (7 bases). The CDR3 is made up of 16 amino acids. V lost 4 bases and J 7 bases, leaving 21 bases between the germline ends. Germline-derived CDR1 and CDR2 are SGDLS and YYNGEE. The CDR3: CASSSLGGGPRNEQFF. The DNA for the CDR3 is TGTGCCAGCAGCTCTCTAGGGGGAGGGCCGAGAAATGAGCAGTTCTTC.

Note on this clone: This may arise from a read error, as a much more abundant clone is one base away. The V gene is TRBV9, the J gene TRBJ1-1; possibly TRBD1 for D (6 bases). The CDR3 consists of 13 residues. CDR1 is SGDLS and CDR2 is YYNGEE in the germline V gene. Trimming pared 0 bases from V and 4 bases from J, leaving 7 bases between. The CDR3 DNA follows: TGTGCCAGCAGCGTAGCGGGGGCCACTGAAGCTTTCTTT. It codes for CASSVAGATEAFF.

V usage is TRBV15 and J usage is TRBJ1-4; 7 nucleotides line up with TRBD1. The V segment lost 5 bases and the J segment 3 bases; nucleotides outside the gene matches: 6. This CDR3 region has 15 residues. Germline CDR1 LNHNV, CDR2 YYDKDF (reference sequence). DNA for the CDR3: TGTGCCACCAGCTTAAACAGGGGATCTAATGAAAAACTGTTTTTT. This codes for CATSLNRGSNEKLFF.

V and J are TRBV6-1 and TRBJ2-7; maybe TRBD1 (6 bases). Trimming cost V 4 bases and J 0 bases, with 10 bases left between them. The CDR3 contains 14 residues. CDR1 MNHNS and CDR2 SASEGT come from the germline V gene. CDR3 coding DNA: TGTGCCAGCAGTGTGGGGGACATCTCCTACGAGCAGTACTTC. Translated: CASSVGDISYEQYF.

This clone was observed a single time. The DNA of the CDR3 is TGCGCCAGCAGCTTAGACAGGGCCGACACTGAAGCTTTCTTT. It translates to CASSLDRADTEAFF. The chain recombines TRBV4-3 with TRBJ1-1, with TRBD1 identical over 7 bases. Germline lookup yields CDR1 LGHNA and CDR2 YSLEER. There are 14 residues in the CDR3. After removal of 5 bases from V and 3 bases from J, the junction contained 6 bases not matched to a gene.

The rearrangement links TRBV6-6 to TRBJ1-4; no clear D. From germline, CDR1 is MNHNY and CDR2 SVGAGI (reference sequence). The CDR3 is 12 residues long. The germline V and J ends were trimmed by 6 bases and 4 bases, with 6 bases remaining between them. The CDR3 coding sequence is TGTGCCAGCAGACCCAGTAATGAAAAACTGTTTTTT. This translates into CASRPSNEKLFF.

The gene calls are TRBV15 and TRBJ2-7, with 7 bases fitting TRBD1. V shed 0 bases, J shed 9 bases, and the junction held 8 bases outside the gene matches. The germline V gene encodes CDR1 LNHNV and CDR2 YYDKDF (reference sequence). This CDR3 comprises 14 residues. CDR3 in DNA: TGTGCCACCAGCAGAGATAGGGGGCGGATGGCGCAGTACTTC. Protein sequence: CATSRDRGRMAQYF.

This chain connects TRBV2 to TRBJ1-5, with D perhaps TRBD1 (6 bases). The CDR3 spans 14 residues. Germline CDR1 reads SNHLY; CDR2 reads FYNNEI. With 2 bases removed from V and 6 bases from J, the gap between germline ends came to 11 bases. In DNA, the CDR3 is TGTGCCAGCAGTGAATTAGGGGGTAGTCAGCCCCAGCATTTT. The encoded protein is CASSELGGSQPQHF.

Here the CDR3 reads CASSQPGTDELSIAKNIQYF. CDR3 nucleotides: TGTGCCAGCAGCCAACCCGGGACAGACGAACTTTCAATAGCCAAAAACATTCAGTACTTC. The chain employs TRBV13 and TRBJ2-4, with 7 nucleotides matching TRBD1. Germline assignment: CDR1 PRHDT and CDR2 FYEKMQ (reference sequence). This CDR3 has 20 residues. V dropped 5 bases and J dropped 0; count of bases not matched to a gene: 19.

The chain is built from TRBV6-6 and TRBJ1-1; no firm D call. The CDR3 runs to 15 residues. In germline, CDR1 is MNHNY, CDR2 SVGAGI (reference sequence). The V and J ends lost 6 bases and 2 bases respectively, with 16 bases between them. The CDR3, as DNA: TGTGCCAGCAGGACACCAGATGCCTACAACACTGAAGCTTTCTTT. It encodes CASRTPDAYNTEAFF.

The V and J genes are TRBV7-2 and TRBJ2-7; TRBD1 agrees at 7 bases. This CDR3 has 15 amino acids. Unmatched junction bases numbered 13, after V lost 5 bases and J lost 6 bases. Germline CDR1 reads SGHTA; CDR2 reads FQGNSA. The CDR3 reads CASSLTTGRFSEQYF. CDR3 nucleotides: TGTGCCAGCAGCCTTACGACAGGGCGATTTTCCGAGCAGTACTTC.

The rearrangement links TRBV27 to TRBJ2-3; D is undetermined. Germline CDR1 reads MNHEY; CDR2 reads SMNVEV (reference sequence). Trimming cost V 4 bases and J 2 bases, with 16 bases left between them. The length of the CDR3 is 16 residues. The CDR3 DNA is TGTGCCAGCAGTTCCCCTGAAGACGGGCTCACAGATACGCAGTATTTT. Translation gives CASSSPEDGLTDTQYF.

This chain connects TRBV19 to TRBJ1-5; the D is unclear. Trimming removed 2 bases at V and 5 bases at J, with 16 bases between. CDR1 and CDR2 (germline): LNHDA, SQIVND (reference sequence). The CDR3 is 16 amino acids. CDR3 in amino acids: CASSIRPRQAHQPQHF. DNA for the CDR3: TGTGCCAGTAGTATAAGGCCGAGGCAGGCTCATCAGCCCCAGCATTTT.

This chain's CDR3 is CASSFKVGGSTDTQYF. DNA of the CDR3: TGTGCCAGCAGCTTTAAGGTCGGGGGTAGCACAGATACGCAGTATTTT. This chain uses TRBV5-4 with TRBJ2-3; possible D gene TRBD2, 6 bases. Germline CDR1 and CDR2: SGHNT and YYREEE (reference sequence). Trimming stripped 2 bases from V and 0 bases from J, with 13 bases between. The CDR3 loop spans 16 amino acids.

The rearrangement joins TRBV7-6 to TRBJ1-5; possible D gene TRBD1, 6 bases. There are 14 residues in the CDR3. V lost 1 base to trimming and J lost 7 bases, with 11 bases between them. Per the germline V gene, CDR1 is SGHVS and CDR2 is FNYEAQ. The CDR3 DNA is TGTGCCAGCAGCTTAGGGGACACCGGACAGCCCCAGCATTTT. Translating it yields CASSLGDTGQPQHF.